Presented here are 3 T cell receptor beta chains from one specimen sequenced in a study of cytomegalovirus exposure and HLA in healthy donors. In the PCR, 60 Vbeta and 13 Jbeta primers were used. Generated by immunoSEQ multiplex PCR, the TCRdb table keeps only in-frame clones and is missing some. Among more than 110,000 clones listed, 65% to 80% were seen once. Sequenced input: PBMCs. The source of these receptors is a woman in her thirties in good health and CMV-seronegative.

This rearrangement joins TRBV5-1 to TRBJ1-4, with 9 bases identical to TRBD1. The V and J ends lost 2 bases and 6 bases, in that order; junction bases with no gene match: 2. This CDR3 is built from 14 residues. The germline gives CDR1 SGHRS, CDR2 YFSETQ. CDR3 region: CASSLQGADEKLFF. CDR3 coding DNA: TGCGCCAGCAGCTTACAGGGGGCGGATGAAAAACTGTTTTTT. The variable domain in full, with the rest retrieved from reference TRBV5-1 and TRBJ1-4, is KAGVTQTPRYLIKTRGQQVTLSCSPISGHRSVSWYQQTPGQGLQFLFEYFSETQRNKGNFPGRFSGRQFSNSRSEMNVSTLELGDSALYLCASSLQGADEKLFFGSGTQLSVL.

The gene calls are TRBV28 and TRBJ2-7, with 9 bases lining up with TRBD1. Germline-derived CDR1 and CDR2 are MDHEN and SYDVKM. V lost 9 bases to trimming and J lost 5 bases; unmatched junction nucleotides: 8. The CDR3 has 13 amino acids. CDR3 amino acids: CARRQGVLDEQYV. CDR3 DNA: TGTGCCAGACGACAGGGGGTTCTCGACGAGCAGTACGTC.

Here the CDR3 DNA reads TGTGCCAGCAGTGGCACGGGGGGATATAATTCACCCCTCCACTTT. Protein sequence: CASSGTGGYNSPLHF. The chain joins TRBV2 to TRBJ1-6, with D possibly TRBD1 on 5 matching bases. V lost 4 bases and J 4 bases, leaving 11 bases between the germline ends. The CDR3 runs to 15 residues. Germline CDR1 and CDR2: SNHLY and FYNNEI.